Shown below are 13 T cell receptor beta chains from a single sample sequenced in a study of control samples from healthy donors and cancer patients. Some clones are missing from TCRdb's copy, which holds only in-frame ones; the method was immunoSEQ multiplex PCR. The table records fewer than 20,000 clones, about 82% of them present only once. The sequenced sample was PBMCs. Receptors were obtained from a woman aged 70-85 years with colorectal cancer.

The chain links TRBV4-3 to TRBJ2-6, with 7 positions matching TRBD1. Germline V gene lookup returns CDR1 LGHNA and CDR2 YSLEER. Unmatched junction bases numbered 6, after V lost 4 bases and J lost 0 bases. The CDR3 consists of 17 residues. CDR3 region: CASSPRDRDSGANVLTF. CDR3 in DNA: TGCGCCAGCAGCCCCCGGGACAGAGACTCTGGGGCCAACGTCCTGACTTTC.

The rearrangement links TRBV28 to TRBJ2-7; 10 nucleotides align to TRBD1. V lost 2 bases and J lost 4; bases outside the gene matches: 2. The germline gives CDR1 MDHEN, CDR2 SYDVKM. CDR3 size: 14 residues. The CDR3 DNA is TGTGCCAGCAGTTTAGACAGGGGGCCGTACGAGCAGTACTTC. It translates to CASSLDRGPYEQYF.

The chain carries TRBV2 and TRBJ2-7; D may be TRBD2 (6 bases). V lost 5 bases, J lost 3 bases, and 8 bases lay in between. Germline values: CDR1 SNHLY, CDR2 FYNNEI. CDR3 length equals 12 residues. This chain's CDR3 is CASSLGLYEQYF. The CDR3 DNA sequence: TGTGCCAGCAGTTTGGGACTCTACGAGCAGTACTTC.

This chain joins TRBV13 and TRBJ2-5, with 11 nucleotides matching TRBD1. The CDR3 length is 16 residues. V was clipped by 4 bases and J by 4 bases; unmatched bases: 8. Germline CDR1 is PRHDT and CDR2 is FYEKMQ (reference sequence). This CDR3 reads CASSSAGTGGRETQYF. The DNA of the CDR3 is TGTGCCAGCAGCTCGGCCGGGACAGGGGGACGAGAGACCCAGTACTTC.

The chain joins TRBV6-2 or TRBV6-3 to TRBJ1-1, with no clear D. The CDR3 has 14 amino acids. Germline CDR1 MNHEY, CDR2 SVGEGT. Trimming cost V 6 bases and J 0 bases, with 11 bases left between them. The CDR3 sequence: CASSVDPVNTEAFF. In DNA form, the CDR3 reads TGTGCCAGCAGCGTCGACCCCGTGAACACTGAAGCTTTCTTT.

The genes are TRBV7-9 and TRBJ2-1; no clear D gene. Germline CDR1 is SEHNR and CDR2 is FQNEAQ (reference sequence). V was shortened by 5 bases and J by 0 bases, with 14 bases between the two germline ends. The CDR3 consists of 16 residues. The CDR3 nucleotides read TGTGCCAGCAGCCGTACCGGGCTAAGCTCCTACAATGAGCAGTTCTTC. Its translation: CASSRTGLSSYNEQFF.

The CDR3 protein is CASTPWTGNEKLFF. The CDR3 bases are TGTGCCAGCACCCCTTGGACAGGGAATGAAAAACTGTTTTTT. The chain carries TRBV6-6 and TRBJ1-4, with TRBD1 matching 8 bases. Germline CDR1 is MNHNY and CDR2 is SVGAGI (reference sequence). The CDR3 has 14 amino acids. Trimming cost V 7 bases and J 5 bases; bases outside gene matches: 6.

The J gene is TRBJ2-7, the V gene TRBV25-1; no reliable D call. The germline V and J ends were trimmed by 3 bases and 4 bases, with 10 bases remaining between them. The V gene's germline CDR1 is MGHDK and CDR2 SYGVNS. The CDR3 is 13 amino acids. CDR3 nucleotide sequence: TGTGCCAGCAGTGACCCTGGTCTATACGAGCAGTACTTC. It specifies CASSDPGLYEQYF.

The chain combines TRBV19 with TRBJ2-1; 7 positions agree with TRBD2. The CDR3 covers 13 residues. J lost 4 bases, V lost 3 bases, and 0 bases had no gene match. Germline CDR1 is LNHDA and CDR2 is SQIVND (reference sequence). CDR3 amino acids: CASSMRGYNEQFF. The CDR3 bases are TGTGCCAGTAGTATGCGGGGGTACAATGAGCAGTTCTTC.

As DNA, the CDR3 is TGTGCCAGCAGAAGGGCAGGCAGCACAGATACGCAGTATTTT. Protein sequence: CASRRAGSTDTQYF. The chain employs TRBV6-5 and TRBJ2-3; D not resolved. Germline CDR1 is MNHEY and CDR2 is SVGAGI. Deletions cut 6 bases from V and 0 bases from J, with 10 bases between. This CDR3 has 14 amino acids.

V and J are TRBV11-2 and TRBJ2-1; either TRBD1 or TRBD2 may fit D (6 bases each). This CDR3 region has 19 residues. Germline V gene sequence: CDR1 SGHAT, CDR2 FQNNGV. V shed 0 bases and J shed 6 bases, with 24 bases lying between them. CDR3 region: CASSLDPPLGGPRPNEQFF. The CDR3 DNA sequence: TGTGCCAGCAGCTTAGATCCGCCCCTTGGGGGGCCGAGACCCAATGAGCAGTTCTTC.

This clone was observed a few times. The J gene is TRBJ1-1, the V gene TRBV4-1; 11 nucleotides align to TRBD1. The CDR3 contains 16 residues. Unmatched junction bases numbered 7, after V lost 4 bases and J lost 3 bases. Germline V gene data show CDR1 as MGHRA and CDR2 as YSYEKL. The CDR3: CASSLGQGAGHTEAFF. Written as DNA, the CDR3 is TGCGCCAGCAGCCTTGGACAGGGGGCGGGGCACACTGAAGCTTTCTTT.

The chain combines TRBV11-2 with TRBJ2-5; unclear D gene. This CDR3 is built from 12 residues. Deletions cut 2 bases from V and 3 bases from J, with 4 bases between. Germline lookup yields CDR1 SGHAT and CDR2 FQNNGV. The CDR3 loop reads CASSLTEETQYF. CDR3 bases: TGTGCCAGCAGCTTAACAGAAGAGACCCAGTACTTC.